The 30 T cell receptor beta chains listed next were all sequenced from one sample in a study of vaccination and CD4 T cells after COVID-19. Cultured CD4+ T cells had their DNA profiled by the Oncomine TCR Beta short-read assay. TCRdb reprocessed the PCR reads with MiXCR, giving one entry per CDR3 protein. The repertoire holds about 18,000 distinct CDR3 sequences, approximately 78% seen once, with 16% in the top ten. Treatment described: roughly 10-day PBMC culture with coronavirus spike peptide pools or control peptides (ViraFEST assay). Their specific antigens are unknown. Sequencing used CD4+ T cells from blood, cultured in vitro, obtained after SARS-CoV-2 vaccination. The receptors shown here come from a human donor who received a COVID-19 vaccine.

The chain recombines TRBV20-1 with TRBJ1-2; D gene uncertain. V was cut by 3 bases and J by 3 bases, with 11 bases left in between. CDR3 length equals 13 residues. Germline lookup yields CDR1 DFQATT and CDR2 SNEGSKA (reference sequence). This CDR3 is CSASLDKDYGYTF. The CDR3, as DNA: TGCAGTGCTAGCCTAGACAAAGACTATGGCTACACCTTC.

This chain links TRBV6-1 with TRBJ1-5, with 7 positions matching TRBD1. CDR1 and CDR2 from the germline V gene are MNHNS and SASEGT. This CDR3 has 15 residues. The J segment lost 4 bases and the V segment lost 4 bases, leaving 7 bases of the junction unmatched. The CDR3 sequence is CASSGMTGPNQPQHF. The CDR3, as DNA: TGTGCCAGCAGTGGAATGACAGGGCCGAATCAGCCCCAGCATTTT.

The chain uses TRBV2 and TRBJ1-5, with TRBD1 matching 10 bases. V was pared by 5 bases and J by 6 bases, with 7 bases of the junction left unmatched. The CDR3 sequence is 15 residues long. The V gene's germline CDR1 is SNHLY and CDR2 FYNNEI. The DNA for the CDR3 is TGTGCCAGCAGTCTGGGACAGGGGTTGGGTCAGCCCCAGCATTTT. Encoded protein: CASSLGQGLGQPQHF.

The J gene is TRBJ1-5, the V gene TRBV2, with 8 bases aligning to TRBD1. The CDR3 sequence is 15 residues long. Trimming cost V 6 bases and J 1 base; bases outside gene matches: 5. Germline loops: CDR1 SNHLY, CDR2 FYNNEI. For the CDR3, the DNA is TGTGCCAGCAGAGAGAGGACAGGGAGCAATCAGCCCCAGCATTTT. It encodes CASRERTGSNQPQHF.

J is TRBJ1-5 and V is TRBV20-1, with D possibly being TRBD1 (5 bases). The germline CDR1 and CDR2 sequences are DFQATT and SNEGSKA (reference sequence). Trimming removed 6 bases from V and 4 bases from J, with 25 bases in between. The CDR3 loop spans 17 amino acids. CDR3 coding DNA: TGCAGTGCCGCACCTATAGGGACCCTAAGGGGAAATCAGCCCCAGCATTTT. Encoded protein: CSAAPIGTLRGNQPQHF.

The J gene is TRBJ1-2, the V gene TRBV29-1; 10 bases are a match to TRBD1. Trimming at V came to 6 bases and at J to 8 bases, leaving 6 bases not matched to a gene. The CDR3 sequence is 12 residues long. CDR1 is SQVTM, CDR2 ANQGSEA, per germline. The CDR3 DNA sequence: TGCAGCGTGGTAATGGACAGGGGGGGCTACACCTTC. It specifies CSVVMDRGGYTF.

This clonotype was counted between two and nine times. The rearrangement links TRBV7-9 to TRBJ1-2; D possibly corresponds to TRBD1 (6 bases). This CDR3 has 15 amino acids. V was pared by 3 bases and J by 7 bases, with 18 bases between. CDR1 is SEHNR, CDR2 FQNEAQ, per germline (reference sequence). This chain's CDR3 is CASSLWGKSGAGYTF. The CDR3 DNA reads TGTGCCAGCAGCTTGTGGGGGAAGTCGGGGGCTGGCTACACCTTC. Full variable domain (missing parts from reference TRBV7-9 and TRBJ1-2): DTGVSQNPRHKITKRGQNVTFRCDPISEHNRLYWYRQTLGQGPEFLTYFQNEAQLEKSRLLSDRFSAERPKGSFSTLEIQRTEQGDSAMYLCASSLWGKSGAGYTFGSGTRLTVV.

The chain is built from TRBV19 and TRBJ2-5; 11 bases fit TRBD1. The CDR3 has 15 amino acids. The V and J ends lost 3 bases and 7 bases, in that order; junction bases with no gene match: 7. Germline V gives CDR1 LNHDA, CDR2 SQIVND (reference sequence). The CDR3 reads CASSIRDRGDLTQYF. In DNA, the CDR3 is TGTGCCAGTAGTATCCGGGACAGGGGGGACTTGACCCAGTACTTC.

This clonotype came up once. The chain uses TRBV19 and TRBJ2-1; D is possibly TRBD2 (6 bases). The CDR3 contains 18 residues. Germline-derived CDR1 and CDR2 are LNHDA and SQIVND (reference sequence). V was shortened by 6 bases and J by 3 bases, with 24 bases between the two germline ends. The CDR3 bases are TGTGCCAGTAGCGTCGCGGGGCGCGGGGAGCCTTTCTACAATGAGCAGTTCTTC. It is translated as CASSVAGRGEPFYNEQFF.

The gene calls are TRBV5-1 and TRBJ1-3; D ambiguous. The CDR3 has 13 amino acids. Germline V gene data show CDR1 as SGHRS and CDR2 as YFSETQ. V was clipped by 7 bases and J by 8 bases, with 16 bases between them. The CDR3 DNA follows: TGCGCCAGCTCCCCAGGCGGCGCGGACACCATATATTTT. Translated: CASSPGGADTIYF.

The chain has TRBV5-1 and TRBJ2-1; D is perhaps TRBD1 (6 bases). The CDR3 is 14 amino acids. Germline CDR1 is SGHRS and CDR2 is YFSETQ. The V end lost 4 bases, the J end lost 7 bases, and 15 bases lay between the germline ends. DNA of the CDR3: TGCGCCAGCAGCCTGGGGGCAGAGAAGAATGAGCAGTTCTTC. Translated, it gives CASSLGAEKNEQFF. The whole variable domain, filled in from reference TRBV5-1 and TRBJ2-1, reads KAGVTQTPRYLIKTRGQQVTLSCSPISGHRSVSWYQQTPGQGLQFLFEYFSETQRNKGNFPGRFSGRQFSNSRSEMNVSTLELGDSALYLCASSLGAEKNEQFFGPGTRLTVL.

This clonotype appeared a few times. The chain couples TRBV20-1 to TRBJ2-3, with 12 bases lining up with TRBD2. Germline assignment: CDR1 DFQATT and CDR2 SNEGSKA (reference sequence). Trimming cost V 2 bases and J 4 bases; bases outside gene matches: 4. The CDR3 covers 15 residues. The CDR3 protein is CSARYSSGGADTQYF. CDR3 coding DNA: TGCAGTGCTAGATATTCTAGCGGGGGGGCAGATACGCAGTATTTT.

The gene calls are TRBV7-9 and TRBJ1-4; TRBD1 matches at 7 bases. CDR1 SEHNR and CDR2 FQNEAQ come from the germline V gene (reference sequence). The V and J ends lost 3 bases and 5 bases, in that order; junction bases with no gene match: 6. This CDR3 comprises 15 residues. The CDR3 nucleotides are TGTGCCAGCAGCTTGATGACAGGGCTAAATGAAAAACTGTTTTTT. Its translation: CASSLMTGLNEKLFF.

The rearrangement uses TRBV20-1 and TRBJ1-2, with D perhaps TRBD1 (5 bases). The CDR3 totals 14 residues. Trimming stripped 5 bases from V and 0 bases from J, with 13 bases between. The germline CDR1 and CDR2 sequences are DFQATT and SNEGSKA (reference sequence). CDR3 nucleotide sequence: TGCAGTGCTGGTTCAGGGTCGGCTAACTATGGCTACACCTTC. Protein product: CSAGSGSANYGYTF.

The chain carries TRBV7-9 and TRBJ1-5; D gene ambiguous. Germline lookup yields CDR1 SEHNR and CDR2 FQNEAQ (reference sequence). The CDR3 length is 13 residues. The V and J ends lost 3 bases and 1 base respectively, with 4 bases between them. This CDR3 reads CASSFGSNQPQHF. CDR3 nucleotides: TGTGCCAGCAGCTTTGGGAGCAATCAGCCCCAGCATTTT.

The genes are TRBV20-1 and TRBJ1-5; D may be TRBD1 (5 bases). The germline V gene encodes CDR1 DFQATT and CDR2 SNEGSKA (reference sequence). The V gene lost 3 bases and the J gene lost 2 bases, with 14 bases spanning the gap. This CDR3 is built from 15 residues. This CDR3 reads CSASLGDGRNQPQHF. CDR3 DNA sequence: TGCAGTGCTAGTTTAGGGGACGGGCGCAATCAGCCCCAGCATTTT.

The chain joins TRBV19 to TRBJ1-6; weak D call: TRBD1 (5 bases). V lost 4 bases and J 4 bases, leaving 11 bases between the germline ends. This CDR3 has 15 amino acids. Germline lookup yields CDR1 LNHDA and CDR2 SQIVND (reference sequence). This CDR3 is CASSTLGAYNSPLHF. DNA for the CDR3: TGTGCCAGTAGTACCCTCGGGGCATATAATTCACCCCTCCACTTT.

The chain couples TRBV12-5 to TRBJ2-3; 13 positions agree with TRBD2. The CDR3 extends over 17 amino acids. CDR1 LGHNT and CDR2 FRNRAP come from the germline V gene. Losses at the gene ends were 1 base for V and 2 bases for J; bases not matched to a gene: 3. The CDR3 loop reads CASGLGLAGGLTDTQYF. The DNA for the CDR3 is TGTGCTAGTGGTTTGGGACTAGCGGGGGGCCTCACAGATACGCAGTATTTT.

The chain is built from TRBV20-1 and TRBJ1-1; TRBD1 might be the D (5 bases). CDR1 and CDR2 from the germline V gene are DFQATT and SNEGSKA (reference sequence). The CDR3 is 11 amino acids. V lost 6 bases and J 5 bases, leaving 10 bases between the germline ends. This CDR3 reads CSADGTTEAFF. CDR3 nucleotide sequence: TGCAGTGCGGATGGGACGACTGAAGCTTTCTTT.

The chain combines TRBV4-2 with TRBJ1-2; 7 bases are shared with TRBD1. The junction had 3 bases not matched to a gene; V was cut back by 0 bases and J by 5 bases. Germline CDR1 reads LGHNA; CDR2 reads YNFKEQ. This CDR3 comprises 14 residues. The CDR3 loop reads CASSQEDREYGYTF. CDR3 nucleotides: TGTGCCAGCAGCCAAGAAGACAGGGAATATGGCTACACCTTC.

This clonotype is a singleton in its sample. This chain links TRBV7-9 with TRBJ1-3; 8 bases align to TRBD1. Trimming at V came to 6 bases and at J to 4 bases, leaving 8 bases not matched to a gene. Germline lookup yields CDR1 SEHNR and CDR2 FQNEAQ (reference sequence). The CDR3 runs 15 residues. The CDR3 region has the DNA TGTGCCAGCAGTCCATCCAGGGGGCTGGGAAACACCATATATTTT. Amino acid sequence: CASSPSRGLGNTIYF. Full variable domain (outside the CDR3, taken from reference TRBV7-9 and TRBJ1-3): DTGVSQNPRHKITKRGQNVTFRCDPISEHNRLYWYRQTLGQGPEFLTYFQNEAQLEKSRLLSDRFSAERPKGSFSTLEIQRTEQGDSAMYLCASSPSRGLGNTIYFGEGSWLTVV.

The rearrangement links TRBV5-8 to TRBJ2-1, with 10 nucleotides matching TRBD2. CDR1 and CDR2 from the germline V gene are SGHTS and YDEGEE. V lost 1 base to trimming and J lost 4 bases; unmatched junction nucleotides: 5. The CDR3 length is 16 residues. CDR3 sequence: CASSLSGGAEYNEQFF. The CDR3 coding sequence is TGTGCCAGCAGCTTGAGCGGGGGGGCCGAGTACAATGAGCAGTTCTTC.

The V call is TRBV20-1, the J call TRBJ1-6, with unresolved D. V was pared by 0 bases and J by 9 bases, with 15 bases between. This CDR3 region has 15 residues. Germline V gene data show CDR1 as DFQATT and CDR2 as SNEGSKA (reference sequence). The CDR3 protein is CSARDPRVQFSPLHF. The CDR3 coding sequence is TGCAGTGCTAGAGATCCGAGGGTCCAGTTTTCACCCCTCCACTTT.

V is TRBV10-3 and J is TRBJ1-6; TRBD1 might be the D (6 bases). Deletions cut 3 bases from V and 10 bases from J, with 13 bases between. CDR1 and CDR2 (germline): ENHRY, SYGVKD. The CDR3 covers 14 residues. The CDR3 loop is CAISDGGAGSPLHF. The DNA for the CDR3 is TGTGCCATCAGTGACGGGGGCGCGGGCTCACCCCTCCACTTT.

This chain connects TRBV6-5 to TRBJ2-4; D gene unclear. Per germline, CDR1 MNHEY and CDR2 SVGAGI. Trimming stripped 2 bases from V and 3 bases from J, with 11 bases between. The CDR3 runs 15 residues. CDR3 protein: CASSYLGYGKNIQYF. In nucleotides, the CDR3 is TGTGCCAGCAGTTACCTGGGGTATGGCAAAAACATTCAGTACTTC.

This clonotype was detected once. V gene TRBV7-2 combines with J gene TRBJ1-3; 7 bases fit TRBD1. This CDR3 region has 14 residues. CDR1 is SGHTA, CDR2 FQGNSA, per germline. J lost 4 bases, V lost 5 bases, and 5 bases had no gene match. The CDR3 nucleotides are TGTGCCAGCAGCACAGGGGCATCCGGAAACACCATATATTTT. It is translated as CASSTGASGNTIYF.

V is TRBV6-1 and J is TRBJ1-2, with TRBD1 identical over 7 bases. Trimming removed 6 bases from V and 3 bases from J; junction bases left unmatched: 10. The CDR3 contains 15 residues. Germline values: CDR1 MNHNS, CDR2 SASEGT. CDR3 loop: CASRINRGSDYGYTF. The CDR3 DNA sequence: TGTGCCAGCAGGATTAACAGGGGAAGCGACTATGGCTACACCTTC.

The J gene is TRBJ2-3, the V gene TRBV7-8; D is unclear. This CDR3 spans 15 amino acids. Germline loops: CDR1 SGHVS, CDR2 FQNEAQ. Trimming shortened V by 5 bases and J by 1 base, and 13 bases separated the two germline ends. In DNA form, the CDR3 reads TGTGCCAGCAGCCGCGACCATCTCGGCACAGATACGCAGTATTTT. It is translated as CASSRDHLGTDTQYF.

The chain recombines TRBV20-1 with TRBJ1-6, with 7 bases fitting TRBD1. The V gene end was trimmed by 3 bases and the J gene end by 7 bases; junction bases not matched to a gene: 9. The CDR3 runs to 15 residues. Germline assignment: CDR1 DFQATT and CDR2 SNEGSKA (reference sequence). For the CDR3, the DNA is TGCAGTGCTAGTCGTAGGGGGCGCGGGAATTCACCCCTCCACTTT. This sequence encodes CSASRRGRGNSPLHF.

The chain uses TRBV2 and TRBJ1-2; TRBD1 matches at 10 bases. Trimming cost V 6 bases and J 4 bases; bases outside gene matches: 5. Germline V gene data show CDR1 as SNHLY and CDR2 as FYNNEI. The CDR3 has 14 residues. CDR3 sequence reads: CASSGQGEVYGYTF. CDR3 DNA sequence: TGTGCCAGCAGCGGACAGGGGGAGGTCTATGGCTACACCTTC. Filled out from reference TRBV2 and TRBJ1-2, the complete variable domain reads EPEVTQTPSHQVTQMGQEVILRCVPISNHLYFYWYRQILGQKVEFLVSFYNNEISEKSEIFDDQFSVERPDGSNFTLKIRSTKLEDSAMYFCASSGQGEVYGYTFGSGTRLTVV.